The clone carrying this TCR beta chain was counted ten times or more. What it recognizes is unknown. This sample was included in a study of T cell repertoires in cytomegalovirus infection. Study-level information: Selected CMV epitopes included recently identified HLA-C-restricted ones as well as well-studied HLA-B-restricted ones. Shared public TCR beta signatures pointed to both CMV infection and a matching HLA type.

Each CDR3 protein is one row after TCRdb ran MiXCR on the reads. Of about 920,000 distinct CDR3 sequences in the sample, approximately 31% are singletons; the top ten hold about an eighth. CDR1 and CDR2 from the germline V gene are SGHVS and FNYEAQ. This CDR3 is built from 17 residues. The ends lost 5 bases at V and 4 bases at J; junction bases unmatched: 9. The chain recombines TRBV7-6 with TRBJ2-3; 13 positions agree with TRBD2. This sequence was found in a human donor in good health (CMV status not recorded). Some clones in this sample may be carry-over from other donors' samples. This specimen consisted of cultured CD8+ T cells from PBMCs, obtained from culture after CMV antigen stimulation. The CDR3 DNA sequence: TGTGCCAGCAGCCGTACCACTAGCGGGGGGGCCCCAGATACGCAGTATTTT. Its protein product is CASSRTTSGGAPDTQYF.